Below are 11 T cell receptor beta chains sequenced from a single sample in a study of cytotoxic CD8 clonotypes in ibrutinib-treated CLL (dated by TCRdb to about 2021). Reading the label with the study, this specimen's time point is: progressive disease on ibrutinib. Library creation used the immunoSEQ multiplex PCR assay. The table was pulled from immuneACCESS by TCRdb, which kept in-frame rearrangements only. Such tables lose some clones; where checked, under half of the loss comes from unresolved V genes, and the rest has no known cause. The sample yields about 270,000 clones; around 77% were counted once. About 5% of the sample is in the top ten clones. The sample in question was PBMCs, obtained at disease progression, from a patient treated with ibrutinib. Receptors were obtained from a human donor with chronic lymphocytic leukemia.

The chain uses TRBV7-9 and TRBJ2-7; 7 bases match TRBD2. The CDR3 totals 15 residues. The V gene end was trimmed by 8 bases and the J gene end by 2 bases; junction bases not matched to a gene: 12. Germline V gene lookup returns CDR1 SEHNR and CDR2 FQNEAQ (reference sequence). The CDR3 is CASGLTDAGAYEQYF. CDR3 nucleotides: TGTGCCAGCGGACTGACGGACGCGGGAGCCTACGAGCAGTACTTC.

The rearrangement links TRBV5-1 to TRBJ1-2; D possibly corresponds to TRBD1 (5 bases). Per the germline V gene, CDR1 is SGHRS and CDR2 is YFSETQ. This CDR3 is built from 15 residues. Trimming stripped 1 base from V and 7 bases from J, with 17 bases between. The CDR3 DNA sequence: TGCGCCAGCAGCTTGTTGTGGGACCCCGGACGTGGCTACACCTTC. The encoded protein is CASSLLWDPGRGYTF.

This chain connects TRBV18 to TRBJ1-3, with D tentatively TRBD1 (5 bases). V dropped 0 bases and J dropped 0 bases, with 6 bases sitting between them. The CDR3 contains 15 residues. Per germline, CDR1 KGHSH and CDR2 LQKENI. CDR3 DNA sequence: TGTGCCAGCTCACCACCAGGGACCTCTGGAAACACCATATATTTT. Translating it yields CASSPPGTSGNTIYF.

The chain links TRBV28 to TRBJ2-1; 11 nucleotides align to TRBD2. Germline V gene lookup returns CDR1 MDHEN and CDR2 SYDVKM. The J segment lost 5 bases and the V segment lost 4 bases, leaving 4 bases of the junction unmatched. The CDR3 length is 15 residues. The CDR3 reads CASSSLAGGNNEQFF. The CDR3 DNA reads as TGTGCCAGCAGTTCCTTAGCGGGAGGGAACAATGAGCAGTTCTTC.

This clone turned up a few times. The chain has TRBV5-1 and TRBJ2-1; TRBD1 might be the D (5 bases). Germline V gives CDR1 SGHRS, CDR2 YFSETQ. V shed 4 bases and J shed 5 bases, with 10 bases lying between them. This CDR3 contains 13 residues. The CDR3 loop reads CASSPDSNNEQFF. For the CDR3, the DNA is TGCGCCAGCAGCCCTGACAGTAACAATGAGCAGTTCTTC.

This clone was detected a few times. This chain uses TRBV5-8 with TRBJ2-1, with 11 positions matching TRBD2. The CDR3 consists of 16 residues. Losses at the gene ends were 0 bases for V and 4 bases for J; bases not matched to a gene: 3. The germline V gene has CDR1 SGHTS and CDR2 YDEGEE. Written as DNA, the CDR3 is TGTGCCAGCAGCTTGGGACTAGCGGGACCTTACAATGAGCAGTTCTTC. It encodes CASSLGLAGPYNEQFF.

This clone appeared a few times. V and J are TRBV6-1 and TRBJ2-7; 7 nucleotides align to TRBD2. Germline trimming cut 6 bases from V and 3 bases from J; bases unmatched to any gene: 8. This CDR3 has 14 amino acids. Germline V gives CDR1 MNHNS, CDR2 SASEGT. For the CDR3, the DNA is TGTGCCAGCAGGTCCCTTCGCGGGAGCTACGAGCAGTACTTC. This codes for CASRSLRGSYEQYF.

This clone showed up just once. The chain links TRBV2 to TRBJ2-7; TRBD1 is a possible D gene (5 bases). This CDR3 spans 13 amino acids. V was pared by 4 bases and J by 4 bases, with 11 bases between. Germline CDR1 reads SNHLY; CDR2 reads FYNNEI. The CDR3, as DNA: TGTGCCAGCAGTGCCCAGGGTGTGTACGAGCAGTACTTC. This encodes CASSAQGVYEQYF.

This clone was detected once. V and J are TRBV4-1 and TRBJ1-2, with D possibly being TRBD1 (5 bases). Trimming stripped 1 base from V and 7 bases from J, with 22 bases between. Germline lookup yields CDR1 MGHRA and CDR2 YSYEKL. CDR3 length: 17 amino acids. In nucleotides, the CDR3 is TGCGCCAGCAGCCAAGGGGTCAGGGTGTCGGCAAAATTTGGCTACACCTTC. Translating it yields CASSQGVRVSAKFGYTF.

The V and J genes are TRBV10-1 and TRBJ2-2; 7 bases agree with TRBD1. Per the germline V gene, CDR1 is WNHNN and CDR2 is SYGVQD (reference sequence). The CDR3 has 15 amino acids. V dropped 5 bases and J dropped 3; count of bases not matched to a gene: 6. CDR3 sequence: CASSQGVRDTGELFF. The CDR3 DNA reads TGCGCCAGCAGTCAGGGGGTTCGAGACACCGGGGAGCTGTTTTTT.

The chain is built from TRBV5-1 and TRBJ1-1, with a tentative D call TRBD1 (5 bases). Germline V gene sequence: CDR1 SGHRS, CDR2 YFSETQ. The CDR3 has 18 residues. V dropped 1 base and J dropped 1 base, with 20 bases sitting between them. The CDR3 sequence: CASSLTWGVGDPNTEAFF. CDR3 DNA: TGCGCCAGCAGCTTGACGTGGGGCGTGGGGGACCCGAACACTGAAGCTTTCTTT.